The 6 T cell receptor beta chains reported below all come from one sample, sequenced in a study of type 1 and type 2 diabetes patients. The PCR template was genomic DNA. A primer set of 30 forward and 13 reverse primers amplified the CDR3. A single record per CDR3 protein comes from TCRdb applying MiXCR to the multiplex PCR reads. The sample includes about 270,000 distinct CDR3 sequences, around 47% of them seen just once. Sequencing used peripheral blood mononuclear cells (PBMCs). The receptors derive from a man between 18 and 35 years old with type 2 diabetes.

The CDR3 region has the DNA TGCGCCAGCAGCCCGATTGGATTGAACACTGAAGCTTTCTTT. Amino acid sequence: CASSPIGLNTEAFF. The chain uses TRBV4-1 and TRBJ1-1; D unclear. The V gene lost 4 bases and the J gene lost 0 bases, with 9 bases spanning the gap. Germline CDR1 MGHRA, CDR2 YSYEKL. This CDR3 has 14 residues.

This rearrangement joins TRBV6-6 to TRBJ1-1; no definite D call. V lost 0 bases and J lost 1, with 12 bases in between. The CDR3 is 16 residues long. Germline V gives CDR1 MNHNY, CDR2 SVGAGI (reference sequence). The chain's CDR3 is CASSYSGKRRNTEAFF. CDR3 sequence (DNA): TGTGCCAGCAGTTACTCGGGTAAAAGGAGGAACACTGAAGCTTTCTTT.

This chain links TRBV7-2 with TRBJ1-6; weak D call: TRBD1 (6 bases). The V and J ends lost 1 base and 7 bases respectively, with 11 bases between them. Germline lookup yields CDR1 SGHTA and CDR2 FQGNSA. This CDR3 spans 15 amino acids. The CDR3 DNA is TGTGCCAGCAGCTTAGGGGAGGGGGTGAATTCACCCCTCCACTTT. Translated: CASSLGEGVNSPLHF.

This CDR3 is CASSIGVPGNTIYF. The CDR3 nucleotides read TGTGCCAGTAGTATTGGAGTCCCTGGAAACACCATATATTTT. This sequence joins TRBV19 and TRBJ1-3, with D unclear. The CDR3 contains 14 residues. V shed 3 bases and J shed 2 bases, with 8 bases lying between them. Germline assignment: CDR1 LNHDA and CDR2 SQIVND (reference sequence).

This clonotype turned up a few times. The chain recombines TRBV6-6 with TRBJ1-6, with D perhaps TRBD1 (6 bases). Germline V CDR1 and CDR2: MNHNY, SVGAGI (reference sequence). V was trimmed by 10 bases and J by 8 bases, leaving 18 bases between them. The CDR3 is 14 amino acids. The CDR3 bases are TGTGCCACCCACAAGGGGGATTATGATTCACCCCTCCACTTT. Translating it yields CATHKGDYDSPLHF.

This clonotype came up many times. The V and J genes are TRBV2 and TRBJ2-5, with a tentative D call TRBD2 (6 bases). The CDR3 consists of 15 residues. Germline V lookup: CDR1 SNHLY, CDR2 FYNNEI. Between the trimmed V and J ends, which lost 7 bases and 5 bases, there was a span of 20 bases. The CDR3 here is CASTFGTQLAETQYF. DNA of the CDR3: TGTGCCAGCACCTTTGGGACTCAGCTGGCGGAGACCCAGTACTTC.